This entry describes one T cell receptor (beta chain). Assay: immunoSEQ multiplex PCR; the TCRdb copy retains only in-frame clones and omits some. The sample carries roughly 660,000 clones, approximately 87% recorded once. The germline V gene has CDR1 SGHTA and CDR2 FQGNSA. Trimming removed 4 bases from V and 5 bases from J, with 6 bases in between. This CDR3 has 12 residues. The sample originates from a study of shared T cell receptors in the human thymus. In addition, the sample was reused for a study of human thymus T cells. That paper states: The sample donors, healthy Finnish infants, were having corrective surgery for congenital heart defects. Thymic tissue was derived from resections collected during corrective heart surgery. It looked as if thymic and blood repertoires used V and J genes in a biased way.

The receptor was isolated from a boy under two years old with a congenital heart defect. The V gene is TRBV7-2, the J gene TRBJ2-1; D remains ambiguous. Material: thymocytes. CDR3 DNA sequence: TGTGCCAGCAGCTCTAAGAACAATGAGCAGTTCTTC. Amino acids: CASSSKNNEQFF.